This T cell receptor (beta chain) emerged from a study of CD8 T cells in ankylosing spondylitis. General study points: With a CD8+ phenotype, disease-linked clones were relatively rare in peripheral blood. Reports say disease-linked clones showed up significantly more in matched ankylosing spondylitis synovial fluid.

At least ten counts were recorded for this clonotype. Antigen specificity is unknown. V gave up 8 bases and J gave up 1 base; unmatched junction bases: 2. This CDR3 has 13 residues. Construction of TCR beta libraries was performed using quantitative 5'-RACE with molecular barcodes. TCRdb independently ran MiXCR on the 5' RACE reads; one entry per CDR3 protein. The sample records some 30,000 distinct CDR3 sequences, over 12% being singletons. The receptor comes from a male donor with ankylosing spondylitis or in good health (not recorded which). The chain has TRBV12-3 or TRBV12-4 and TRBJ1-1; 9 nucleotides line up with TRBD1. Source material: blood. This chain's CDR3 is CASAGQGNTEAFF. Here the CDR3 DNA reads TGTGCCAGCGCGGGACAGGGGAACACTGAAGCTTTCTTT.